Each of the 6 T cell receptor beta chains below was sequenced from the same sample in a study of CD8 T cell repertoires and HIV-1 epitope variants. The repertoire was sequenced with immunoSEQ multiplex PCR; TCRdb's copy has only in-frame clones and lacks some. The sample lists a few thousand clones, 65% occurring once. These receptors are not linked to any known antigen. The sequencing input was cultured CD8+ T cells derived from PBMCs. Every receptor here comes from a male donor with HIV.

This clone was seen only a few times. Written as DNA, the CDR3 is TGTGCCAGCAGCTTCCAGACAGGGAGGAACACTGAAGCTTTCTTT. Amino acid sequence: CASSFQTGRNTEAFF. The chain links TRBV9 to TRBJ1-1, with 7 bases fitting TRBD1. This CDR3 has 15 residues. Germline values: CDR1 SGDLS, CDR2 YYNGEE. The V and J ends lost 4 bases and 1 base, in that order; junction bases with no gene match: 7.

The chain has TRBV19 and TRBJ1-1; D not certain. This CDR3 contains 16 residues. Trimming took off 6 bases at V and 0 bases at J, with 17 bases between the two ends. Germline V lookup: CDR1 LNHDA, CDR2 SQIVND (reference sequence). The CDR3 loop is CASRVFGPSMNTEAFF. CDR3 nucleotide sequence: TGTGCCAGTAGGGTCTTTGGACCTAGCATGAACACTGAAGCTTTCTTT. The whole variable domain, filled in from reference TRBV19 and TRBJ1-1, reads DGGITQSPKYLFRKEGQNVTLSCEQNLNHDAMYWYRQDPGQGLRLIYYSQIVNDFQKGDIAEGYSVSREKKESFPLTVTSAQKNPTAFYLCASRVFGPSMNTEAFFGQGTRLTVV.

The chain links TRBV15 to TRBJ2-1, with D perhaps TRBD1 (6 bases). The CDR3 contains 17 residues. V dropped 0 bases and J dropped 4 bases, with 16 bases sitting between them. Per germline, CDR1 LNHNV and CDR2 YYDKDF (reference sequence). In DNA, the CDR3 is TGTGCCACCAGCAGAGATCGGACAGAGTCCTTTTACAATGAGCAGTTCTTC. Its protein is CATSRDRTESFYNEQFF.

The CDR3 is CASSFSRGYGPQHF. The CDR3 DNA sequence: TGCGCCAGCAGTTTTAGCCGAGGGTATGGGCCCCAGCATTTT. V usage is TRBV4-1 and J usage is TRBJ1-5; no definite D call. The CDR3 length is 14 residues. In germline, CDR1 is MGHRA, CDR2 YSYEKL. The ends were cut back, 6 bases at V and 9 bases at J, with 18 bases in the middle.

This clone was found a few times. The chain carries TRBV5-1 and TRBJ2-7; D unclear. The CDR3 consists of 11 residues. V was shortened by 0 bases and J by 4 bases, with 2 bases between the two germline ends. From germline, CDR1 is SGHRS and CDR2 YFSETQ. The CDR3 DNA sequence: TGCGCCAGCAGCTTGGGGTACGAGCAGTACTTC. Protein product: CASSLGYEQYF.

The sample holds a few counts of this clone. V is TRBV19 and J is TRBJ1-5; D gene ambiguous. The germline V and J ends were trimmed by 7 bases and 4 bases, with 17 bases remaining between them. The CDR3 is made up of 15 amino acids. Germline CDR1 is LNHDA and CDR2 is SQIVND (reference sequence). DNA of the CDR3: TGTGCCAGTATTGAGCGGACGGGAGGGAATCAGCCCCAGCATTTT. It is translated as CASIERTGGNQPQHF.